These 10 T cell receptor beta chains share one sample of origin, sequenced in a study of T cell repertoires in cytomegalovirus infection. Each CDR3 protein gets one entry after TCRdb re-called the reads with MiXCR. Of 200,000 to 250,000 distinct CDR3 sequences listed, 12% were seen once; the top ten hold about 1.5%. The specimen was PBMCs. These receptors came from a human donor in good health (CMV status not recorded). Some clones in this sample may be carry-over from other donors' samples.

This clonotype occurred many times. The chain combines TRBV12-5 with TRBJ1-1; the D is unclear. V shed 6 bases and J shed 1 base, with 9 bases lying between them. CDR1 LGHNT and CDR2 FRNRAP come from the germline V gene. This CDR3 is built from 13 residues. Here the CDR3 DNA reads TGTGCTAGTGGAACGGATGGGAACACTGAAGCTTTCTTT. Its translation is CASGTDGNTEAFF.

In its sample, this clonotype was seen many times. This rearrangement joins TRBV7-2 to TRBJ1-1; D remains unclear. The CDR3 totals 14 residues. V lost 1 base and J lost 2, with 8 bases in between. Germline V lookup: CDR1 SGHTA, CDR2 FQGNSA. CDR3 protein: CASSLVTANTEAFF. DNA for the CDR3: TGTGCCAGCAGCTTAGTTACAGCAAACACTGAAGCTTTCTTT.

About this clonotype: A much larger clone is a single base away; this may be a read error. The chain uses TRBV10-3 and TRBJ2-5; 9 bases agree with TRBD1. The V gene's germline CDR1 is ENHRY and CDR2 SYGVKD. The V and J ends lost 6 bases and 1 base, in that order; junction bases with no gene match: 6. CDR3 length equals 15 residues. The CDR3 region is CAIRKGTGFQETQYF. Written as DNA, the CDR3 is TGTGCCATCAGGAAGGGGACAGGGTTCCAAGAGACCCAGTACTTC.

This clonotype was seen repeatedly, ten times or more. The chain links TRBV7-9 to TRBJ2-5, with 7 bases fitting TRBD1. Per germline, CDR1 SEHNR and CDR2 FQNEAQ (reference sequence). The CDR3 covers 14 residues. The V segment lost 6 bases and the J segment 1 base; nucleotides outside the gene matches: 5. The CDR3 DNA reads as TGTGCCAGCAGTTTCAGGGGGATCCAAGAGACCCAGTACTTC. Translation gives CASSFRGIQETQYF.

V usage is TRBV10-3 and J usage is TRBJ2-3, with 11 bases that match TRBD2. The germline V gene has CDR1 ENHRY and CDR2 SYGVKD. After removal of 6 bases from V and 4 bases from J, the junction contained 3 bases not matched to a gene. The CDR3 totals 14 residues. The chain's CDR3 is CAIRTSGGADTQYF. The CDR3 DNA follows: TGTGCCATCAGAACTAGCGGGGGAGCAGATACGCAGTATTTT.

This clonotype came up many times. V gene TRBV19 combines with J gene TRBJ1-2; tentatively, D is TRBD1 (5 bases). Germline V lookup: CDR1 LNHDA, CDR2 SQIVND (reference sequence). This CDR3 contains 14 residues. V was trimmed by 0 bases and J by 8 bases, leaving 13 bases between them. As DNA, the CDR3 is TGTGCCAGTAGTATAGAGACAGCCCTAACAGGCTACACCTTC. The encoded protein is CASSIETALTGYTF.

In its sample, this clonotype was seen a few times. The chain uses TRBV20-1 and TRBJ1-1, with unresolved D. Trimming left V 2 bases short and J 4 bases short, with 17 bases between. Germline lookup yields CDR1 DFQATT and CDR2 SNEGSKA (reference sequence). This CDR3 has 15 residues. The CDR3 nucleotides read TGCAGTGCTAGAAACCCTTTGTTGGGTGGCACTGAAGCTTTCTTT. Encoded protein: CSARNPLLGGTEAFF.

This clonotype turned up a few times. The CDR3 here is CSAREQPTNEKLFF. As DNA, the CDR3 is TGCAGTGCTAGAGAGCAGCCAACTAATGAAAAACTGTTTTTT. The chain uses TRBV20-1 and TRBJ1-4; D unresolved. The CDR3 is made up of 14 amino acids. Germline V gene lookup returns CDR1 DFQATT and CDR2 SNEGSKA (reference sequence). V was trimmed by 0 bases and J by 0 bases, leaving 5 bases between them.

This clonotype was recorded a few times. The genes are TRBV6-2 or TRBV6-3 and TRBJ2-1; TRBD1 matches 10 bases. Trimming cost V 10 bases and J 2 bases; bases outside gene matches: 5. CDR1 is MNHEY, CDR2 SVGEGT, per germline. The CDR3 consists of 14 residues. CDR3 protein: CATTGTGAYNEQFF. In DNA form, the CDR3 reads TGTGCCACGACCGGGACAGGGGCCTACAATGAGCAGTTCTTC.

This clonotype was detected ten times or more. The gene calls are TRBV7-2 and TRBJ2-3, with D tentatively TRBD1 (5 bases). Germline-derived CDR1 and CDR2 are SGHTA and FQGNSA. V was pared by 3 bases and J by 3 bases, with 10 bases between. The CDR3 sequence is 14 residues long. CDR3 nucleotide sequence: TGTGCCAGCAGCTTGTTGACAGCGACAGATACGCAGTATTTT. Its protein product is CASSLLTATDTQYF.